This entry features one TCR beta chain sequence. TCRdb reprocessed the 5' RACE reads via MiXCR and lists one record per CDR3 protein. In the table there are approximately 350,000 distinct CDR3 sequences, under 30% of which are singletons. V gave up 2 bases and J gave up 2 bases, with 15 bases separating them. Germline CDR1 is GTSNPN and CDR2 is SVGIG (reference sequence). The length of the CDR3 is 15 residues. This record belongs to a study of T-cell memory formation after mild COVID-19. Sample: PBMCs or a T cell subset sorted from them (not recorded which). The chain couples TRBV30 to TRBJ2-5; weak D call: TRBD1 (6 bases). The receptor comes from an adult woman who had mild COVID-19 (a few samples of this study predate the infection). Cell type and time point are not known. CDR3 sequence reads: CAWSLSIQGQETQYF. In DNA form, the CDR3 reads TGTGCCTGGAGTCTCAGCATACAGGGACAAGAGACCCAGTACTTC.